This entry is about one T cell receptor beta chain. CD8+ and CD4+ T cells from blood underwent TCR beta sequencing. FACS enriched CD8+ TEMRA cells, while bulk CD8+ and CD4+ were negatively isolated. RNA amounts of roughly 0.45 to 1 ug underwent reverse transcription with random hexamers. TCR beta CDR3 was amplified by immunoSEQ multiplex PCR. This amplification extended across 54 Vbeta and 13 Jbeta segments. TCRdb redid the calling of the immunoSEQ multiplex PCR reads with MiXCR, one entry per CDR3 protein. In the table there are 150,000 to 200,000 distinct CDR3 sequences, less than 95% of which are singletons. These data belong to a study of CD8 T cells in Susac syndrome. The CDR3 length is 18 residues. Germline V gives CDR1 DFQATT, CDR2 SNEGSKA (reference sequence). Trimming took 0 bases from V and 1 from J, leaving 22 bases between them.

Sequenced input: CD4+ T cells from PBMCs. The chain recombines TRBV20-1 with TRBJ2-7; D remains ambiguous. The TCR was taken from a human donor in good health. The chain's CDR3 is CSARDLWAIAAPSYEQYF. In DNA, the CDR3 is TGCAGTGCTAGAGATCTCTGGGCAATCGCCGCCCCTTCCTACGAGCAGTACTTC.